This entry lists 11 T cell receptor beta chains sequenced from one sample in a study of vaccination and CD4 T cells after COVID-19. No antigen has been assigned to these receptors. The treatment is: roughly ten-day PBMC culture with coronavirus spike peptide pools or control peptides (ViraFEST assay). Researchers used the Oncomine TCR Beta short-read assay to sequence DNA from cultured CD4+ T cells. TCRdb analysed the PCR reads with MiXCR anew, one entry per CDR3 protein. The repertoire holds 15,000 or so distinct CDR3 sequences, under 55% seen once, with around 18% in the top ten. Sample: CD4+ T cells from blood, cultured in vitro, taken before SARS-CoV-2 vaccination. These receptors were obtained from a human donor who received a COVID-19 vaccine.

The CDR3 nucleotides are TGCGCCAGCAGCTTGGACAGGGTTGGTGGCTACACCTTC. Amino acid sequence: CASSLDRVGGYTF. The rearrangement links TRBV5-1 to TRBJ1-2; a possible D gene is TRBD1 (6 bases). Trimming took off 0 bases at V and 7 bases at J, with 10 bases between the two ends. Germline V gives CDR1 SGHRS, CDR2 YFSETQ. This CDR3 contains 13 residues.

V and J are TRBV24-1 and TRBJ1-4; maybe TRBD1 (5 bases). Trimming took 9 bases from V and 5 from J, leaving 12 bases between them. The CDR3 runs 13 residues. In germline, CDR1 is KGHDR, CDR2 SFDVKD. CDR3 in DNA: TGTGCCACCCAGGGACGGCAAAATGAAAAACTGTTTTTT. Amino acid sequence: CATQGRQNEKLFF.

The chain carries TRBV24-1 and TRBJ2-3; D is uncertain. The germline V gene has CDR1 KGHDR and CDR2 SFDVKD. The V gene lost 1 base and the J gene lost 0 bases, with 4 bases spanning the gap. CDR3 length: 14 amino acids. The CDR3 DNA reads as TGTGCCACCAGTGATTTCGCTAGCACAGATACGCAGTATTTT. Encoded protein: CATSDFASTDTQYF.

This clonotype was seen only a few times. The J gene is TRBJ1-5, the V gene TRBV28, with TRBD1 matching 8 bases. The CDR3 length is 18 residues. CDR1 and CDR2 from the germline V gene are MDHEN and SYDVKM. The trim removed 3 bases at V and 2 bases at J, leaving 12 bases unmatched. CDR3: CASSFLGLRTGRNQPQHF. The CDR3 region has the DNA TGTGCCAGCAGTTTTCTTGGCCTGCGGACAGGGCGCAATCAGCCCCAGCATTTT.

This chain joins TRBV19 and TRBJ1-3, with 7 positions matching TRBD1. The CDR3 runs to 16 residues. The germline CDR1 and CDR2 sequences are LNHDA and SQIVND (reference sequence). Germline trimming cut 5 bases from V and 2 bases from J; bases unmatched to any gene: 9. Written as DNA, the CDR3 is TGTGCCAGTAGTTCCCGACAGGGTGAGGCTGGAAACACCATATATTTT. Translating it yields CASSSRQGEAGNTIYF.

The gene calls are TRBV4-2 and TRBJ2-3; tentatively, D is TRBD2 (6 bases). The CDR3 loop spans 15 amino acids. The ends were cut back, 3 bases at V and 6 bases at J, with 16 bases in the middle. Germline V gene data show CDR1 as LGHNA and CDR2 as YNFKEQ. This CDR3 reads CASSQGGEGTDTQYF. CDR3 nucleotides: TGTGCCAGCAGCCAGGGGGGTGAGGGGACCGATACGCAGTATTTT.

A few counts support this clonotype. The gene calls are TRBV12-3 or TRBV12-4 and TRBJ1-3; 9 bases match TRBD1. The CDR3 sequence is 15 residues long. The V gene end was trimmed by 6 bases and the J gene end by 4 bases; junction bases not matched to a gene: 7. CDR3: CASSFGTGIGNTIYF. The CDR3 bases are TGTGCCAGCAGCTTCGGGACAGGGATCGGAAACACCATATATTTT.

This chain connects TRBV7-9 to TRBJ1-1; D is perhaps TRBD1 (6 bases). This CDR3 is built from 14 residues. CDR1 SEHNR and CDR2 FQNEAQ come from the germline V gene (reference sequence). V was trimmed by 1 base and J by 4 bases, leaving 10 bases between them. The CDR3 nucleotides are TGTGCCAGCAGCTTAGGGGACACATCCACTGAAGCTTTCTTT. Protein: CASSLGDTSTEAFF.

In its sample, this clonotype was seen a few times. V gene TRBV20-1 combines with J gene TRBJ2-3, with 16 nucleotides matching TRBD2. V was clipped by 3 bases and J by 0 bases; unmatched bases: 12. The CDR3 contains 20 residues. Per germline, CDR1 DFQATT and CDR2 SNEGSKA (reference sequence). The CDR3 coding sequence is TGCAGTGCTAGGTTACCGGGACTAGCGGGGGGGGTTACTAGCACAGATACGCAGTATTTT. Translated, it gives CSARLPGLAGGVTSTDTQYF.

The chain carries TRBV29-1 and TRBJ1-4; 8 bases align to TRBD1. Germline V lookup: CDR1 SQVTM, CDR2 ANQGSEA. Trimming cost V 4 bases and J 12 bases; bases outside gene matches: 7. The CDR3 spans 12 residues. The CDR3 protein is CSVGGQGLELFF. CDR3 DNA sequence: TGCAGCGTTGGAGGACAGGGCTTAGAACTGTTTTTT.

The chain recombines TRBV19 with TRBJ2-1, with 10 positions matching TRBD1. CDR1 is LNHDA and CDR2 is SQIVND in the germline V gene (reference sequence). V shed 6 bases and J 5 bases; nucleotides not matched to a gene: 7. The CDR3 runs to 15 residues. The CDR3 sequence is CASSRQGADHNEQFF. The CDR3, as DNA: TGTGCCAGTAGCAGACAGGGGGCCGATCACAATGAGCAGTTCTTC.